This T cell receptor (beta chain) was captured in a study of human T cells and chemical hapten exposure. Study overall: TCR yields per sample varied, mainly owing to small pooled library volume differences. Study outcomes and limitations: Sensitizing with DPC caused no change in TCRs above 1 in 1000 frequency.

Unique molecular identifiers were attached to individual cDNA molecules within the library. Authors' data handling: Sequenced samples showed a median of approximately 96,000 TCRs each, with counts running from around 24,000 to 710,000. One entry per CDR3 protein, called by TCRdb with MiXCR from the reads. The V and J calls were not made by the authors but by TCRdb's processing. Here the sample spans around 120,000 distinct CDR3 sequences, over 6.5% being singletons. Researchers extracted total RNA from unfractionated whole blood. This clonotype was seen repeatedly, ten times or more. No antigen is known for it. This receptor was obtained from a human donor in good health. Some clones in this sample may be carry-over from other donors' samples. The sequenced sample was whole blood.

The CDR3 nucleotides read TGTGCCAGCAGTTACTCTCCCTCGCTGGGCCTATACAATGAGCAGTTCTTC. Protein sequence: CASSYSPSLGLYNEQFF. This chain connects TRBV6-2 or TRBV6-3 to TRBJ2-1, with no clear D. Deletions cut 0 bases from V and 4 bases from J, with 16 bases between. This CDR3 region has 17 residues. Germline-derived CDR1 and CDR2 are MNHEY and SVGEGT.